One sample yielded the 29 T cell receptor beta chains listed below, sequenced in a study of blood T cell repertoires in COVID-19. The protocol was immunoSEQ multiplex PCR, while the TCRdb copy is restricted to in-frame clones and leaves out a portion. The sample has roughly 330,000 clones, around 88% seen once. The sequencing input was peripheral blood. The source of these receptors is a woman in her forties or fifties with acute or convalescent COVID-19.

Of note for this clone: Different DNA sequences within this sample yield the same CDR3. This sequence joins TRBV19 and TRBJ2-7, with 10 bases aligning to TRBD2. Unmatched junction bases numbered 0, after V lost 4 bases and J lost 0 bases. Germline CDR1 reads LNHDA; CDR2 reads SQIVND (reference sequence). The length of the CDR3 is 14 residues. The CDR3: CASSTSGSSYEQYF. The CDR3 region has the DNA TGTGCCAGTAGTACTAGCGGGAGCTCCTACGAGCAGTACTTC. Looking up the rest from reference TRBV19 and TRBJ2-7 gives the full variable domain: DGGITQSPKYLFRKEGQNVTLSCEQNLNHDAMYWYRQDPGQGLRLIYYSQIVNDFQKGDIAEGYSVSREKKESFPLTVTSAQKNPTAFYLCASSTSGSSYEQYFGPGTRLTVT.

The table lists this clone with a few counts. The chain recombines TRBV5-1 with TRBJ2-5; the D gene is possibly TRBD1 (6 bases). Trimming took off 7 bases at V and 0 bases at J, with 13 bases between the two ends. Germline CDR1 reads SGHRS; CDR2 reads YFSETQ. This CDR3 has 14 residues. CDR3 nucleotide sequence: TGCGCCAGCCAAACGACAGGCCACCAAGAGACCCAGTACTTC. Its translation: CASQTTGHQETQYF.

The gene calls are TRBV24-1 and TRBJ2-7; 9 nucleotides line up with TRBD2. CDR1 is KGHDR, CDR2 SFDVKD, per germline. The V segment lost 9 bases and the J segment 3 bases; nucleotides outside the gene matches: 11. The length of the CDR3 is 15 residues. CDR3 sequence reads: CATRSGGRAYYEQYF. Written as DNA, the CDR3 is TGTGCCACCCGTTCTGGCGGGAGGGCCTACTACGAGCAGTACTTC.

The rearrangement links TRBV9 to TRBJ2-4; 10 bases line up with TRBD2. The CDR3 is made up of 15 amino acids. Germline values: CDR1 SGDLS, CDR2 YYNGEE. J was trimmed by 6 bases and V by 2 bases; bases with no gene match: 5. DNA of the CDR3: TGTGCCAGCAGCGTCGGGACTAGCGAGATAAACATTCAGTACTTC. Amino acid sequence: CASSVGTSEINIQYF.

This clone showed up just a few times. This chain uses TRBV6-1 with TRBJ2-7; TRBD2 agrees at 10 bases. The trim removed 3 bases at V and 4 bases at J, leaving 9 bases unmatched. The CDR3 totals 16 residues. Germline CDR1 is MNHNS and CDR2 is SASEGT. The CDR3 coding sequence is TGTGCCAGCAGTGAGTTAAGGAGCGGGAGGGTATACGAGCAGTACTTC. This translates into CASSELRSGRVYEQYF.

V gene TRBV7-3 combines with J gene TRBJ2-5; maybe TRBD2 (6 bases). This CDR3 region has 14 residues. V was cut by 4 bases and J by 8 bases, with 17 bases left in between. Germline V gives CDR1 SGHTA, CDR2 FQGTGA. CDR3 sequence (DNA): TGTGCCAGCAGCTCGGGACTGGGCCAAGGAACCCAGTACTTC. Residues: CASSSGLGQGTQYF.

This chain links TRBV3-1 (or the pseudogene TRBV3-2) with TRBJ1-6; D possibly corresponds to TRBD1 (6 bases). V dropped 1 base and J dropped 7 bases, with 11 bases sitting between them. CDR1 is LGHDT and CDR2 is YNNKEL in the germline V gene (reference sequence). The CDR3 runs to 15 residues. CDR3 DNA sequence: TGTGCCAGCAGCCAAGCTATTCAGGGGAATTCACCCCTCCACTTT. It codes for CASSQAIQGNSPLHF.

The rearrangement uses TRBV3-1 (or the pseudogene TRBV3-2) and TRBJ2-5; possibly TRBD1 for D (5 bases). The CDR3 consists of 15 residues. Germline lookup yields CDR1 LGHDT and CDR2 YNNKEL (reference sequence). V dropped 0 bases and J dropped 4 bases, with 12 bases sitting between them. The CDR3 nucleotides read TGTGCCAGCAGCCAAGACCCGAGAAGGGGAGAGACCCAGTACTTC. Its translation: CASSQDPRRGETQYF.

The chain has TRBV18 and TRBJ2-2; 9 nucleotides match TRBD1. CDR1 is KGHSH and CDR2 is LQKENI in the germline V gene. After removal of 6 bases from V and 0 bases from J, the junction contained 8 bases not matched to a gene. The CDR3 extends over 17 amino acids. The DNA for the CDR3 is TGTGCCAGCTCGATGGAGCGGGACAGGGCGAACACCGGGGAGCTGTTTTTT. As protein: CASSMERDRANTGELFF.

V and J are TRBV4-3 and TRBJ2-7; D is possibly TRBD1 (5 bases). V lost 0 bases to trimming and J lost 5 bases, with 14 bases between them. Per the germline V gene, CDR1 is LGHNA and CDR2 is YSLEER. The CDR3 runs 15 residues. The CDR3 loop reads CASSQDLRRAHEQYF. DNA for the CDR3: TGCGCCAGCAGCCAAGATCTTCGCAGGGCCCACGAGCAGTACTTC.

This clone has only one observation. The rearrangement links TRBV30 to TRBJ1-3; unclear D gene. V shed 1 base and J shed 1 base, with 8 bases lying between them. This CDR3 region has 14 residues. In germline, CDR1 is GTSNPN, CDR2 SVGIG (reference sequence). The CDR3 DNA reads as TGTGCCTGGAGTGCGGGGTTTTCTGGAAACACCATATATTTT. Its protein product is CAWSAGFSGNTIYF.

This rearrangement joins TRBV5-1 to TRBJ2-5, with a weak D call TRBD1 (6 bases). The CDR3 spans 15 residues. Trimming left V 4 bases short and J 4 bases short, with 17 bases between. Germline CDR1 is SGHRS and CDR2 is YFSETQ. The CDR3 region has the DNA TGCGCCAGCAGCCGCGGACAGTTTCTTCGAGAGACCCAGTACTTC. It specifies CASSRGQFLRETQYF. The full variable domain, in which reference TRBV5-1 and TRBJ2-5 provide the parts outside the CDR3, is KAGVTQTPRYLIKTRGQQVTLSCSPISGHRSVSWYQQTPGQGLQFLFEYFSETQRNKGNFPGRFSGRQFSNSRSEMNVSTLELGDSALYLCASSRGQFLRETQYFGPGTRLLVL.

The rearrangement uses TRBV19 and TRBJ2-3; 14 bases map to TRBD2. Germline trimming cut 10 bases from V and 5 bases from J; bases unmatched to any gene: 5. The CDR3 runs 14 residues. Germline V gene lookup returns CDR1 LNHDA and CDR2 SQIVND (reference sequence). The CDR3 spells CATRTSGRIDTQYF. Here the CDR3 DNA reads TGTGCCACCCGGACTAGCGGGAGGATAGATACGCAGTATTTT.

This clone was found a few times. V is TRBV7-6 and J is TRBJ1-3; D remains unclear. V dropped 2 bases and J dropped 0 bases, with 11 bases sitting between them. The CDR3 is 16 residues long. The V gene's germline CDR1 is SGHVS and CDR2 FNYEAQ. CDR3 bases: TGTGCCAGCAGCTTACTTGTGCCCAGCTCTGGAAACACCATATATTTT. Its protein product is CASSLLVPSSGNTIYF.

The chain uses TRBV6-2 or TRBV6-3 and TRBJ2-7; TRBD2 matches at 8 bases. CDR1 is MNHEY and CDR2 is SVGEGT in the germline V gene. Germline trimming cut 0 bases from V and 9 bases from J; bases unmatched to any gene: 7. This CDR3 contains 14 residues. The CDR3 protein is CASSYSPSGPRQYF. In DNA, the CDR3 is TGTGCCAGCAGTTACTCCCCTAGCGGGCCCCGGCAGTACTTC.

CDR3 amino acids: CASSARDRGYEKLFF. The DNA of the CDR3 is TGTGCCAGCAGCGCCCGGGACAGGGGATATGAAAAACTGTTTTTT. The chain links TRBV9 to TRBJ1-4; 10 bases are shared with TRBD1. Germline V gene lookup returns CDR1 SGDLS and CDR2 YYNGEE. The CDR3 length is 15 residues. Trimming at V came to 3 bases and at J to 6 bases, leaving 5 bases not matched to a gene.

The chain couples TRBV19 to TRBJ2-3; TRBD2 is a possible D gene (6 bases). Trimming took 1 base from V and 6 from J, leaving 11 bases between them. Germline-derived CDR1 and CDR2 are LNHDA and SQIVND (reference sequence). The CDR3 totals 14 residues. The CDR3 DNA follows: TGTGCCAGTAGTATAGCGGGAGAGGCTGATACGCAGTATTTT. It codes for CASSIAGEADTQYF.

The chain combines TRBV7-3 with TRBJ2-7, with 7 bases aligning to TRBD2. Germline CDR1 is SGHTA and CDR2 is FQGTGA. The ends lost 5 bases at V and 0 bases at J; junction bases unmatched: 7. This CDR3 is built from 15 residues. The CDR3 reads CASSQASGTSYEQYF. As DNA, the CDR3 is TGTGCCAGCAGCCAAGCGAGCGGGACCTCCTACGAGCAGTACTTC.

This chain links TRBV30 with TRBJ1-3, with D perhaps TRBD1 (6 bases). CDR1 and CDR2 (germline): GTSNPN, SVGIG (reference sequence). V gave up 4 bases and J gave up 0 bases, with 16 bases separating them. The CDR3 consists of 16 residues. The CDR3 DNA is TGTGCCTGGAATCAGCCCACAGGGAGCTCTGGAAACACCATATATTTT. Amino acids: CAWNQPTGSSGNTIYF.

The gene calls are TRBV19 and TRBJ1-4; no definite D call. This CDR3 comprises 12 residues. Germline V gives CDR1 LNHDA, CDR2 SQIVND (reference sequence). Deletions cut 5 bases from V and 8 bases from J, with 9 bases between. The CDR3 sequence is CASSPTWEKLFF. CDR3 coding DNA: TGTGCCAGTAGTCCTACTTGGGAAAAACTGTTTTTT. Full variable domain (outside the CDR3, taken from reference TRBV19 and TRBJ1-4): DGGITQSPKYLFRKEGQNVTLSCEQNLNHDAMYWYRQDPGQGLRLIYYSQIVNDFQKGDIAEGYSVSREKKESFPLTVTSAQKNPTAFYLCASSPTWEKLFFGSGTQLSVL.

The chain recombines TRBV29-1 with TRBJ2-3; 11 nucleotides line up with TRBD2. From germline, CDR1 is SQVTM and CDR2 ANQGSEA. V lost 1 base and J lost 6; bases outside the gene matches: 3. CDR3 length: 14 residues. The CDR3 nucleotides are TGCAGCGTTGAAGTAGCGGGAGGGCAGGATACGCAGTATTTT. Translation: CSVEVAGGQDTQYF.

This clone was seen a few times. The CDR3 region has the DNA TGTGCCATCAGCCGGGACAGGGGATACCAAGAGACCCAGTACTTC. It yields the protein CAISRDRGYQETQYF. The chain carries TRBV10-3 and TRBJ2-5; 10 positions match TRBD1. Germline V CDR1 and CDR2: ENHRY, SYGVKD. The CDR3 runs 15 residues. The V and J ends lost 6 bases and 0 bases, in that order; junction bases with no gene match: 4.

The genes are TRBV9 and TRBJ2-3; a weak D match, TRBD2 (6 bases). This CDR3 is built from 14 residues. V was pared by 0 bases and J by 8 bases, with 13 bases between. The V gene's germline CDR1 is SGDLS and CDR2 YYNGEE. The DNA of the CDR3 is TGTGCCAGCAGCGTAGACTTGGGGGGTGGTACGCAGTATTTT. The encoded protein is CASSVDLGGGTQYF. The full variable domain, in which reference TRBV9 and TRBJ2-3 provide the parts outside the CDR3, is DSGVTQTPKHLITATGQRVTLRCSPRSGDLSVYWYQQSLDQGLQFLIQYYNGEERAKGNILERFSAQQFPDLHSELNLSSLELGDSALYFCASSVDLGGGTQYFGPGTRLTVL.

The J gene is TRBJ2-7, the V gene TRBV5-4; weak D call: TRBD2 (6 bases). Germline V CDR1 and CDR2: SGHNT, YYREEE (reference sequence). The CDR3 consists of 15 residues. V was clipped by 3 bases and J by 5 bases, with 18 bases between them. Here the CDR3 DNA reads TGTGCCAGCAGCTCGACCGGGACGGGAGCGAACGAGCAGTACTTC. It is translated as CASSSTGTGANEQYF.

The CDR3 reads CASRFHRDPNQPQHF. The CDR3 region has the DNA TGTGCCAGCAGGTTCCACAGGGACCCCAATCAGCCCCAGCATTTT. The genes are TRBV7-2 and TRBJ1-5; TRBD1 is a possible D gene (6 bases). CDR3 length: 15 amino acids. V was clipped by 6 bases and J by 3 bases, with 15 bases between them. CDR1 is SGHTA, CDR2 FQGNSA, per germline.

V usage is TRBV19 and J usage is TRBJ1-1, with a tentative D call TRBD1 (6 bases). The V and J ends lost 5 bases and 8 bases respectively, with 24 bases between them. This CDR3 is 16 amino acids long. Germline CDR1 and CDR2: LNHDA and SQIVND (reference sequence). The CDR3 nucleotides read TGTGCCAGTAGTTCAGACGGTAGGACAGCACCCGGAGAAGCTTTCTTT. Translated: CASSSDGRTAPGEAFF.

The CDR3 spells CASSTYRGQETQYF. Written as DNA, the CDR3 is TGTGCCAGCAGTACCTACAGGGGGCAGGAGACCCAGTACTTC. The chain recombines TRBV27 with TRBJ2-5, with TRBD1 matching 9 bases. This CDR3 has 14 residues. Germline V lookup: CDR1 MNHEY, CDR2 SMNVEV (reference sequence). The V gene end was trimmed by 5 bases and the J gene end by 5 bases; junction bases not matched to a gene: 6.

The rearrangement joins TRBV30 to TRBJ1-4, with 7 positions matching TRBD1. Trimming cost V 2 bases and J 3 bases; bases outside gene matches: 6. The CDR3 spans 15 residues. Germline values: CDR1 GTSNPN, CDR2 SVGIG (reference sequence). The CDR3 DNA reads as TGTGCCTGGAGTTTATTAGGGACAGCTAATGAAAAACTGTTTTTT. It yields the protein CAWSLLGTANEKLFF.

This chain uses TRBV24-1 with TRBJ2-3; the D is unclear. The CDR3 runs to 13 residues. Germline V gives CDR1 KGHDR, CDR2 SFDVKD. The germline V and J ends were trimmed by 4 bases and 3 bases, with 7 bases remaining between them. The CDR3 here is CATSDGGTDTQYF. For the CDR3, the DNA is TGTGCCACCAGTGACGGTGGTACAGATACGCAGTATTTT.